The rows below give T cell receptor beta chains drawn from one sample of a study of control samples from healthy donors and cancer patients. Sequencing was performed with immunoSEQ multiplex PCR; in TCRdb, only in-frame clones are kept and a portion is missing. Among about 110,000 clones listed, approximately 90% were seen once. The specimen was blood. The receptors here all came from a woman in her forties or fifties in good health. CDR3s include the opening cysteine and the closing phenylalanine or tryptophan. D genes are given only for firm matches. The size field is filled for only some rows; it gives once, few, many or a size class.

j_call clone_size v_call d_call cdr3_aa cdr3_nt
TRBJ2-2 NA TRBV14 NA CASSQVFDGRRELFF TGTGCCAGCAGCCAAGTGTTCGACGGGCGCCGGGAGCTGTTTTTT
TRBJ2-3 NA TRBV6-2/TRBV6-3 TRBD1 CASSLGTGLGTDTQYF TGTGCCAGCAGCCTGGGGACAGGGCTTGGCACAGATACGCAGTATTTT
TRBJ1-1 NA TRBV27 NA CASSLRGDTEAFF TGTGCCAGCAGTCTCAGGGGAGACACTGAAGCTTTCTTT
TRBJ2-3 NA TRBV5-1 NA CASRSHGGLTDTQYF TGCGCCAGCAGGTCTCACGGGGGACTTACAGATACGCAGTATTTT
TRBJ2-3 NA TRBV11-1 NA CASSPGLGGDTQYF TGTGCCAGCAGCCCAGGGCTGGGTGGGGATACGCAGTATTTT
TRBJ2-5 NA TRBV18 TRBD2 CASSRNRGDQETQYF TGTGCCAGCAGTCGGAACCGGGGGGACCAAGAGACCCAGTACTTC
TRBJ1-2 once TRBV9 NA CASSDGDTRPLYGYTF TGTGCCAGCAGCGACGGGGACACGCGACCCCTCTATGGCTACACCTTC
TRBJ2-7 NA TRBV25-1 TRBD1 CASSGTGGRQYF TGTGCCAGCAGTGGGACAGGGGGCCGGCAGTACTTC
TRBJ1-2 once TRBV30 NA CAWTFGGGYGYTF TGTGCCTGGACGTTCGGAGGTGGTTATGGCTACACCTTC
TRBJ2-7 NA TRBV2 TRBD1 CALGRQGVYEQYF TGTGCCCTGGGCCGACAGGGGGTATACGAGCAGTACTTC
TRBJ1-1 NA TRBV15 TRBD1 CATSRDNRDRNTEAFF TGTGCCACCAGCAGAGACAACCGGGACAGGAACACTGAAGCTTTCTTT
TRBJ2-2 NA TRBV27 NA CATAPGQPNTGELFF TGTGCCACGGCGCCGGGACAACCGAACACCGGGGAGCTGTTTTTT
TRBJ1-1 few TRBV19 NA CASSPGQNTEAFF TGTGCCAGTAGCCCCGGGCAGAACACTGAAGCTTTCTTT
TRBJ1-2 NA TRBV27 NA CASSLSVVSYGYTF TGTGCCAGCAGTTTATCTGTGGTCTCCTATGGCTACACCTTC
TRBJ2-3 NA TRBV18 NA CASSPGDTQYF TGTGCCAGCTCACCAGGAGATACGCAGTATTTT
TRBJ2-5 NA TRBV7-2 TRBD2 CASSPLAGPETQYF TGTGCCAGCAGCCCTCTAGCGGGTCCGGAGACCCAGTACTTC
TRBJ1-2 NA TRBV6-5 NA CASSYSTLLTNYGYTF TGTGCCAGCAGTTACTCAACCCTCCTAACTAACTATGGCTACACCTTC
TRBJ2-2 NA TRBV9 NA CASSVQRSRTGELFF TGTGCCAGCAGCGTCCAGAGGAGCAGAACCGGGGAGCTGTTTTTT
TRBJ2-1 NA TRBV7-2 TRBD1 CASSRQQGLYNEQFF TGTGCCAGCAGCCGGCAACAGGGGCTATACAATGAGCAGTTCTTC
TRBJ1-1 once TRBV5-6 NA CASSLVGVGEAFF TGTGCCAGCAGCTTGGTTGGTGTCGGGGAAGCTTTCTTT
TRBJ1-1 NA TRBV5-1 NA CASSLSGLNTEAFF TGCGCCAGCAGCTTGTCCGGGCTAAACACTGAAGCTTTCTTT
TRBJ1-4 once TRBV5-1 NA CASSQNSGRDKNEKLFF TGCGCCAGCAGCCAAAACTCTGGACGAGACAAAAATGAAAAACTGTTTTTT